The rows below give T cell receptor beta chains drawn from one sample of a study of CD8+CD57+ T cells in acquired aplastic anemia. TCRdb reprocessed the reads via MiXCR and lists one record per CDR3 protein. The sample lists about 420,000 distinct CDR3 sequences, 65% to 75% seen once, with approximately 4% in the top ten. The sequencing input was sorted CD4+, CD8+, or CD8+CD57+ T cells (not recorded which) from PBMCs. All receptors derive from a human donor in good health, serving as a control. Both conserved end residues are part of each CDR3. D genes are given only for firm matches. Size tells how often a clone was seen (once, few, many) or the class of an expanded clone, and some rows leave it out.

TRBD2,many,TRBV6-2/TRBV6-3,TRBJ2-5,CASRPYLAGDQETQYF,TGTGCCAGCAGACCGTATTTAGCGGGGGACCAAGAGACCCAGTACTTC
NA,NA,TRBV9,TRBJ1-1,CASSLAGWNTAAF,TGTGCCAGCAGCTTAGCAGGGTGGAACACTGCTGCCTTT
NA,many,TRBV6-6,TRBJ2-3,CASSYSKAGLRPDTQYF,TGTGCCAGCAGTTACTCGAAGGCGGGACTTAGGCCTGATACGCAGTATTTT
TRBD2,NA,TRBV7-3,TRBJ2-3,CASSPRQRGRYNETQYF,TGTGCCAGCAGCCCAAGACAGCGGGGGAGGTACAATGAGACGCAGTATTTT
NA,NA,TRBV11-2,TRBJ1-2,CASSPRVNSF,TGTGCCAGCAGCCCCCGGGTCAACTCCTTC
NA,NA,TRBV7-9,TRBJ2-5,CASSTRREETQYF,TGTGCCAGCAGCACCAGGCGGGAAGAGACCCAGTACTTC
NA,NA,TRBV20-1,TRBJ1-1,CSASPQGTQSFF,TGCAGTGCTAGTCCTCAAGGGACCCAGTCTTTCTTT
TRBD2,many,TRBV15,TRBJ2-5,CAGARGKETQYF,TGTGCGGGAGCGCGGGGGAAAGAGACCCAGTACTTC
TRBD2,NA,TRBV19,TRBJ2-5,CASSHIAGGQETQYF,TGTGCCAGTAGCCACATAGCGGGGGGGCAAGAGACCCAGTACTTC
NA,many,TRBV2,TRBJ1-2,CASYFLQGDGYTF,TGTGCCAGCTACTTTTTACAGGGAGATGGCTACACCTTC
NA,many,TRBV14,TRBJ1-2,CASSQYINYGYTF,TGTGCCAGCAGCCAATACATTAACTATGGCTACACCTTC
NA,NA,TRBV27,TRBJ2-5,CASSLSAGDHQETQYF,TGTGCCAGCAGTTTATCGGCAGGGGATCACCAAGAGACCCAGTACTTC
NA,many,TRBV2,TRBJ1-4,CASSDGRVYEKLFF,TGTGCCAGCAGTGATGGACGAGTCTATGAAAAACTGTTTTTT
NA,few,TRBV25-1,TRBJ1-2,CASSEPLLSGYTF,TGTGCCAGCAGTGAACCCCTGTTGTCTGGCTACACCTTC
TRBD1,NA,TRBV6-5,TRBJ1-2,CASSLAVRDSFFYGYTF,TGTGCCAGCAGTTTAGCTGTCAGGGACAGTTTCTTCTATGGCTACACCTTC
NA,NA,TRBV14,TRBJ2-3,CASSPARSAVAQYF,TGTGCCAGCAGCCCCGCCCGGAGCGCAGTTGCGCAGTATTTT
TRBD2,NA,TRBV12-3/TRBV12-4,TRBJ2-3,CASCVVRGGNTDTQYF,TGTGCCAGCTGCGTAGTGCGGGGGGGGAACACAGATACGCAGTATTTT
NA,NA,TRBV12-3/TRBV12-4,TRBJ2-7,CASSSLGGSYEQYF,TGTGCCAGCAGCTCCCTAGGGGGTTCCTACGAGCAGTACTTC
TRBD1,many,TRBV6-1,TRBJ2-1,CASSEAWWDSSYNEQFF,TGTGCCAGCAGTGAAGCTTGGTGGGACAGCTCCTACAATGAGCAGTTCTTC
NA,NA,TRBV7-3,TRBJ2-3,CASSWGAGTDEQYF,TGTGCCAGCAGCTGGGGGGCAGGCACCGATGAGCAGTATTTT
NA,NA,TRBV19,TRBJ1-1,CASSIDRNTEAFF,TGTGCCAGTAGTATCGACAGGAACACTGAAGCTTTCTTT
NA,NA,TRBV10-2,TRBJ2-7,CASSWAGWLNNEQYF,TGCGCCAGCAGCTGGGCCGGATGGCTCAACAACGAGCAGTACTTC
NA,NA,TRBV20-1,TRBJ2-6,CSARHFGYTLGANVLTF,TGCAGTGCTAGACATTTCGGCTACACCCTGGGGGCCAACGTCCTGACTTTC
NA,NA,TRBV12-3/TRBV12-4,TRBJ2-1,CASSLTSDCVQFF,TGTGCCAGCAGCCTGACAAGTGACTGCGTGCAGTTCTTC
NA,NA,TRBV7-2,TRBJ1-2,CARTLDSNYGYTF,TGTGCCAGGACCTTAGATTCGAACTATGGCTACACCTTC
NA,many,TRBV7-9,TRBJ1-1,CASSIVGRGGALNTEAFF,TGTGCCAGCAGCATAGTAGGTAGAGGTGGGGCCCTGAACACTGAAGCTTTCTTT
NA,NA,TRBV7-6,TRBJ2-2,CASSSGGGGELFF,TGTGCCAGCAGCTCAGGAGGGGGCGGGGAGCTGTTTTTT
NA,few,TRBV2,TRBJ1-5,CASSEAGGWRGPQHF,TGTGCCAGCAGTGAAGCTGGCGGGTGGAGAGGGCCCCAGCATTTT
NA,NA,TRBV5-6,TRBJ2-7,CASTLYGDPYEQYF,TGTGCCAGCACGCTGTACGGGGACCCCTACGAGCAGTACTTC
NA,NA,TRBV24-1,TRBJ2-4,CATSASNQPQYF,TGTGCCACCAGTGCGAGCAATCAGCCCCAGTACTTC
NA,few,TRBV12-3/TRBV12-4,TRBJ1-6,CASSMGAGDNSPLHF,TGTGCCAGTAGTATGGGGGCAGGGGATAATTCACCCCTCCACTTT
NA,NA,TRBV9,TRBJ2-1,CASSVDPRGADNEQFF,TGTGCCAGCAGCGTAGACCCCCGGGGGGCTGACAATGAGCAGTTCTTC
TRBD1,NA,TRBV7-9,TRBJ2-5,CASSKRQGAGETQYF,TGTGCCAGCAGCAAACGACAGGGGGCAGGAGAGACCCAGTACTTC
NA,few,TRBV12-3/TRBV12-4,TRBJ1-5,CASSLGRGNQPQHF,TGTGCCAGCAGTTTAGGGAGGGGGAATCAGCCCCAGCATTTT
NA,NA,TRBV9,TRBJ1-3,CASSPGDAGGRNTIYF,TGTGCCAGTAGCCCTGGGGATGCGGGAGGGCGAAACACCATATATTTT
NA,once,TRBV2,TRBJ2-5,CASSVGARRDQYF,TGTGCCAGCAGTGTGGGGGCGCGGAGGGACCAGTACTTC
NA,NA,TRBV2,TRBJ2-1,CASPRGGKYNEQFF,TGTGCCAGCCCGAGGGGGGGGAAGTACAATGAGCAGTTCTTC
NA,NA,TRBV5-4,TRBJ1-2,CASSLGPAGRYGYTF,TGTGCCAGCAGCTTAGGCCCCGCGGGCAGATATGGCTACACCTTC
TRBD2,NA,TRBV9,TRBJ2-1,CASSVSGSVQEQFF,TGTGCCAGCAGCGTTAGCGGGAGCGTGCAGGAGCAGTTCTTC
TRBD1,NA,TRBV7-2,TRBJ1-1,CASSSRDRGPPPYEAFF,TGTGCCAGCAGCTCCCGGGACAGGGGCCCTCCCCCGTATGAAGCTTTCTTT
TRBD1,NA,TRBV7-2,TRBJ2-7,CASSVGQDGHYYDQYF,TGTGCCAGCAGCGTAGGACAGGATGGCCACTATTACGACCAGTACTTC
NA,NA,TRBV7-2,TRBJ2-2,CASSSGLAGGKLFF,TGTGCCAGCAGCTCAGGTCTAGCTGGCGGGAAGCTGTTTTTT
NA,few,TRBV4-1,TRBJ2-4,CASSQVGSTKNIQYF,TGCGCCAGCAGCCAAGTAGGGAGTACCAAAAACATTCAGTACTTC
NA,NA,TRBV7-3,TRBJ1-1,CASSLTGAGSDLFF,TGTGCCAGCAGCTTAACGGGAGCCGGGTCTGACCTATTCTTT
TRBD1,NA,TRBV5-1,TRBJ1-2,CASGETGARDGYTF,TGCGCCAGCGGAGAGACAGGGGCGAGGGATGGCTACACCTTC
NA,NA,TRBV2,TRBJ1-5,CASKDIRSNSNQPQHF,TGTGCCAGCAAAGACATCAGGTCAAATAGCAATCAGCCCCAGCATTTT
TRBD1,few,TRBV5-1,TRBJ2-7,CASSLHRDRGRSEQYF,TGCGCCAGCAGCTTGCACCGGGACAGGGGGCGTAGCGAGCAGTACTTC
TRBD2,NA,TRBV30,TRBJ2-3,CAGNLASGGADTQYF,TGTGCCGGCAATTTGGCTAGCGGGGGGGCAGATACGCAGTATTTT
TRBD1,NA,TRBV19,TRBJ1-2,CASNDRGNYGYTF,TGTGCCAGTAATGACAGGGGAAACTATGGCTACACCTTC
NA,NA,TRBV5-6,TRBJ1-6,CASSALQAPLHF,TGTGCCAGCAGCGCATTACAGGCACCCCTCCACTTT
TRBD1,many,TRBV20-1,TRBJ1-2,CSARDHGGQINYGYTF,TGCAGTGCTAGAGATCATGGGGGACAGATTAACTATGGCTACACCTTC
TRBD2,many,TRBV6-4,TRBJ2-7,CASSSDRLAGGPYEQYF,TGTGCCAGCAGTAGTGACCGACTAGCGGGGGGGCCCTACGAGCAGTACTTC
NA,NA,TRBV9,TRBJ2-7,CASSVSGETYEQYF,TGTGCCAGCAGCGTGTCGGGAGAGACCTACGAGCAGTACTTC
NA,many,TRBV5-4,TRBJ1-4,CASSPAPSRALFF,TGTGCCAGCAGCCCCGCCCCATCAAGGGCACTGTTTTTT